Presented here are 32 T cell receptor beta chains from one specimen sequenced in a study of blood T cell repertoires in COVID-19. Assay: immunoSEQ multiplex PCR; the TCRdb copy retains only in-frame clones and omits some. Altogether 30,000 to 35,000 clones are present, approximately 80% being singletons, with the ten largest covering roughly a third. The specimen was peripheral blood. These receptors were collected from an elderly man with acute or convalescent COVID-19.

This CDR3 is CASSPTGNGIQYF. CDR3 coding DNA: TGTGCCAGCAGCCCGACAGGGAATGGCATTCAGTACTTC. V usage is TRBV12-3 or TRBV12-4 and J usage is TRBJ2-4; 7 nucleotides align to TRBD1. The CDR3 has 13 amino acids. V dropped 6 bases and J dropped 9; count of bases not matched to a gene: 8.

The chain has TRBV19 and TRBJ1-2; weak D call: TRBD1 (5 bases). Germline CDR1 is LNHDA and CDR2 is SQIVND (reference sequence). This CDR3 spans 12 amino acids. Trimming took 11 bases from V and 3 from J, leaving 13 bases between them. The CDR3 nucleotides read TGTGCCTCCCGCACGGGGGACTATGGCTACACCTTC. Translation gives CASRTGDYGYTF. Together with reference TRBV19 and TRBJ1-2, the CDR3 gives the full variable domain: DGGITQSPKYLFRKEGQNVTLSCEQNLNHDAMYWYRQDPGQGLRLIYYSQIVNDFQKGDIAEGYSVSREKKESFPLTVTSAQKNPTAFYLCASRTGDYGYTFGSGTRLTVV.

This clone is judged medium-sized (0.01 to 0.1%). The chain uses TRBV19 and TRBJ1-6; weak D call: TRBD1 (6 bases). CDR3 size: 15 residues. Trimming pared 6 bases from V and 7 bases from J, leaving 16 bases between. The germline V gene has CDR1 LNHDA and CDR2 SQIVND (reference sequence). CDR3 residues: CASSVQGPWNSPLHF. The DNA of the CDR3 is TGTGCCAGTAGCGTACAGGGTCCCTGGAATTCACCCCTCCACTTT.

V usage is TRBV6-5 and J usage is TRBJ2-1, with D tentatively TRBD2 (5 bases). The CDR3 is 13 amino acids. The germline gives CDR1 MNHEY, CDR2 SVGAGI. V was pared by 4 bases and J by 5 bases, with 9 bases between. CDR3 loop: CASSFGLNNEQFF. The CDR3 coding sequence is TGTGCCAGCAGTTTCGGACTTAACAATGAGCAGTTCTTC.

V gene TRBV5-1 combines with J gene TRBJ2-5; D may be TRBD1 (6 bases). This CDR3 region has 15 residues. V dropped 0 bases and J dropped 1 base, with 10 bases sitting between them. Germline V gene sequence: CDR1 SGHRS, CDR2 YFSETQ. CDR3 sequence: CASSLADRIQETQYF. The CDR3 region has the DNA TGCGCCAGCAGCTTGGCCGACAGGATCCAAGAGACCCAGTACTTC.

The chain is built from TRBV29-1 and TRBJ2-3, with a weak D call TRBD2 (5 bases). The CDR3 spans 13 residues. The V end lost 2 bases, the J end lost 6 bases, and 12 bases lay between the germline ends. Germline loops: CDR1 SQVTM, CDR2 ANQGSEA. The CDR3 DNA follows: TGCAGCGTTGAAAGCGGTAAGGCCGATACGCAGTATTTT. Translated: CSVESGKADTQYF.

This clone was recorded a few times. V and J are TRBV5-1 and TRBJ2-3; 8 nucleotides line up with TRBD2. Germline V gene data show CDR1 as SGHRS and CDR2 as YFSETQ. The V gene end was trimmed by 0 bases and the J gene end by 1 base; junction bases not matched to a gene: 4. This CDR3 spans 16 amino acids. The CDR3: CASSLGVRGGTDTQYF. CDR3 DNA sequence: TGCGCCAGCAGCTTGGGTGTGCGGGGGGGCACAGATACGCAGTATTTT.

CDR3 coding DNA: TGTGCCAGCAGCTTAGTCGGAGGGAGGCTAGCCAAAAACATTCAGTACTTC. Translated, it gives CASSLVGGRLAKNIQYF. The chain couples TRBV11-2 to TRBJ2-4, with D maybe TRBD2 (6 bases). The ends were cut back, 1 base at V and 0 bases at J, with 13 bases in the middle. This CDR3 comprises 17 residues. Germline values: CDR1 SGHAT, CDR2 FQNNGV.

The rearrangement uses TRBV6-1 and TRBJ1-4, with D maybe TRBD1 (6 bases). Between the trimmed V and J ends, which lost 3 bases and 7 bases, there was a span of 15 bases. Germline CDR1 and CDR2: MNHNS and SASEGT. There are 15 residues in the CDR3. The CDR3 here is CASSDWGRGREKLFF. Here the CDR3 DNA reads TGTGCCAGCAGTGATTGGGGCAGGGGCCGTGAAAAACTGTTTTTT.

This chain uses TRBV5-1 with TRBJ1-1, with 10 bases fitting TRBD1. The CDR3 totals 17 residues. The germline CDR1 and CDR2 sequences are SGHRS and YFSETQ. Losses at the gene ends were 0 bases for V and 0 bases for J; bases not matched to a gene: 5. CDR3 in amino acids: CASSLGQGAFMNTEAFF. CDR3 DNA sequence: TGCGCCAGCAGCTTGGGACAGGGGGCCTTCATGAACACTGAAGCTTTCTTT.

This rearrangement joins TRBV6-6 to TRBJ2-2; 8 nucleotides match TRBD2. CDR3 size: 14 residues. Germline V CDR1 and CDR2: MNHNY, SVGAGI (reference sequence). J was trimmed by 9 bases and V by 7 bases; bases with no gene match: 10. CDR3 loop: CASTPQREPWELFF. The CDR3 region has the DNA TGTGCCAGCACCCCGCAGCGGGAGCCTTGGGAGCTGTTTTTT.

The V gene is TRBV30, the J gene TRBJ1-6; no reliable D call. The V end was cut by 4 bases, the J end by 10 bases, with 17 bases between. This CDR3 spans 14 amino acids. CDR1 and CDR2 (germline): GTSNPN, SVGIG (reference sequence). CDR3 region: CAWNSNAAVSPLHF. The CDR3 DNA reads as TGTGCCTGGAATTCGAACGCGGCAGTATCACCCCTCCACTTT. The full variable domain, completed using reference TRBV30 and TRBJ1-6, is SQTIHQWPATLVQPVGSPLSLECTVEGTSNPNLYWYRQAAGRGLQLLFYSVGIGQISSEVPQNLSASRPQDRQFILSSKKLLLSDSGFYLCAWNSNAAVSPLHFGNGTRLTVT.

The rearrangement links TRBV25-1 to TRBJ1-1; 7 nucleotides align to TRBD1. V lost 2 bases to trimming and J lost 6 bases; unmatched junction nucleotides: 3. The CDR3 length is 13 residues. Germline CDR1 and CDR2: MGHDK and SYGVNS. CDR3 amino acids: CASSEHDRAEAFF. CDR3 DNA: TGTGCCAGCAGTGAACATGACAGGGCTGAAGCTTTCTTT.

V and J are TRBV7-2 and TRBJ2-2; TRBD1 matches at 10 bases. The CDR3 loop spans 15 amino acids. The germline V gene encodes CDR1 SGHTA and CDR2 FQGNSA. V shed 5 bases, J shed 10 bases, and the junction held 10 bases outside the gene matches. The CDR3 reads CASSEQGTGDVELFF. The CDR3 nucleotides are TGTGCCAGCAGCGAGCAGGGGACAGGGGACGTGGAGCTGTTTTTT.

This clone was observed a handful of times. CDR3 DNA sequence: TGTGCCAGCAGCTTATTTGGCAGGGGTAAGAGCAATCAGCCCCAGCATTTT. This translates into CASSLFGRGKSNQPQHF. The J gene is TRBJ1-5, the V gene TRBV7-6; a weak D match, TRBD1 (6 bases). This CDR3 contains 17 residues. Deletions cut 2 bases from V and 1 base from J, with 15 bases between. Germline-derived CDR1 and CDR2 are SGHVS and FNYEAQ. Looking up the rest from reference TRBV7-6 and TRBJ1-5 gives the full variable domain: GAGVSQSPRYKVTKRGQDVALRCDPISGHVSLYWYRQALGQGPEFLTYFNYEAQQDKSGLPNDRFSAERPEGSISTLTIQRTEQRDSAMYRCASSLFGRGKSNQPQHFGDGTRLSIL.

J is TRBJ1-2 and V is TRBV5-6; 12 bases are shared with TRBD1. The junction had 9 bases not matched to a gene; V was cut back by 5 bases and J by 1 base. The CDR3 has 17 amino acids. Per the germline V gene, CDR1 is SGHDT and CDR2 is YYEEEE. CDR3: CASRPGTGGKNNYGYTF. Here the CDR3 DNA reads TGTGCCAGCAGGCCCGGGACAGGGGGCAAGAATAACTATGGCTACACCTTC.

Written as DNA, the CDR3 is TGTGCCAGCAGTCCCAACCCCGGGACTAGCGGGGGGGCCTCCAATGAGCAGTTCTTC. Its translation is CASSPNPGTSGGASNEQFF. This rearrangement joins TRBV28 to TRBJ2-1, with 16 nucleotides matching TRBD2. Germline V gives CDR1 MDHEN, CDR2 SYDVKM. V shed 5 bases and J 6 bases; nucleotides not matched to a gene: 13. The CDR3 contains 19 residues.

The J gene is TRBJ2-1, the V gene TRBV9; TRBD2 agrees at 14 bases. The CDR3 runs to 15 residues. Germline CDR1 reads SGDLS; CDR2 reads YYNGEE. With 3 bases clipped from V and 12 bases from J, the junction kept 8 bases outside the gene matches. The chain's CDR3 is CASSAGTSGSFRQFF. The DNA of the CDR3 is TGTGCCAGCAGCGCTGGGACTAGCGGGAGTTTTAGGCAGTTCTTC.

This clone appeared a few times. V is TRBV6-1 and J is TRBJ2-1; no firm D call. CDR3 length: 13 amino acids. Trimming took off 3 bases at V and 4 bases at J, with 7 bases between the two ends. Germline V CDR1 and CDR2: MNHNS, SASEGT. This CDR3 reads CASSEAEYNEQFF. CDR3 in DNA: TGTGCCAGCAGTGAGGCGGAATACAATGAGCAGTTCTTC.

In DNA form, the CDR3 reads TGTGCCAGCAGACGGCAGGGGGGCCAGCCCCAGCATTTT. This gives the protein CASRRQGGQPQHF. The rearrangement links TRBV6-4 to TRBJ1-5; 7 bases match TRBD1. CDR3 length equals 13 residues. With 6 bases clipped from V and 7 bases from J, the junction kept 6 bases outside the gene matches. Germline loops: CDR1 MRHNA, CDR2 SNTAGT.

The CDR3 reads CASSFQAGQGITGELFF. The CDR3 DNA sequence: TGCGCCAGCAGCTTTCAAGCGGGACAGGGAATCACCGGGGAGCTGTTTTTT. The chain is built from TRBV5-1 and TRBJ2-2, with 9 bases fitting TRBD1. V shed 2 bases and J 4 bases; nucleotides not matched to a gene: 9. The CDR3 extends over 17 amino acids. Germline values: CDR1 SGHRS, CDR2 YFSETQ.

In DNA, the CDR3 is TGTGCCAGTAGGGAACAGGGATTAATGAACACTGAAGCTTTCTTT. Translation gives CASREQGLMNTEAFF. This chain uses TRBV19 with TRBJ1-1, with TRBD1 as a possible D gene (6 bases). V lost 6 bases to trimming and J lost 0 bases, with 14 bases between them. The CDR3 runs 15 residues. CDR1 is LNHDA, CDR2 SQIVND, per germline (reference sequence).

The V and J genes are TRBV7-2 and TRBJ2-5, with 9 positions matching TRBD2. J lost 2 bases, V lost 4 bases, and 2 bases had no gene match. The CDR3 is 14 residues long. Germline loops: CDR1 SGHTA, CDR2 FQGNSA. The CDR3 protein is CASSSTSGQETQYF. CDR3 nucleotides: TGTGCCAGCAGCTCGACTAGCGGACAAGAGACCCAGTACTTC. The complete variable domain, with remaining parts taken from reference TRBV7-2 and TRBJ2-5, reads GAGVSQSPSNKVTEKGKDVELRCDPISGHTALYWYRQSLGQGLEFLIYFQGNSAPDKSGLPSDRFSAERTGGSVSTLTIQRTQQEDSAVYLCASSSTSGQETQYFGPGTRLLVL.

The chain couples TRBV14 to TRBJ2-3, with 7 bases matching TRBD1. CDR3 length equals 13 residues. The germline CDR1 and CDR2 sequences are SGHDN and FVKESK. Trimming cost V 4 bases and J 5 bases; bases outside gene matches: 3. CDR3 sequence reads: CASSLGGLDTQYF. The CDR3 region has the DNA TGTGCCAGCAGCCTAGGGGGCTTAGATACGCAGTATTTT.

The table lists this clone with a count of one. The chain recombines TRBV7-6 with TRBJ2-5, with a weak D call TRBD1 (5 bases). Germline CDR1 and CDR2: SGHVS and FNYEAQ. Between the trimmed V and J ends, which lost 1 base and 4 bases, there was a span of 13 bases. The CDR3 runs to 15 residues. DNA for the CDR3: TGTGCCAGCAGCTTAGGGCCGTCTAGGGGAGAGACCCAGTACTTC. Its translation is CASSLGPSRGETQYF.

The V call is TRBV5-5, the J call TRBJ1-1, with a tentative D call TRBD1 (5 bases). The CDR3 is 14 residues long. Trimming shortened V by 1 base and J by 5 bases, and 12 bases separated the two germline ends. Germline lookup yields CDR1 SGHKS and CDR2 YYEKEE (reference sequence). This CDR3 reads CASSLMGEGTEAFF. The CDR3 DNA reads as TGTGCCAGCAGCTTGATGGGGGAGGGAACTGAAGCTTTCTTT.

The chain employs TRBV7-3 and TRBJ1-1; tentatively, D is TRBD1 (6 bases). Germline loops: CDR1 SGHTA, CDR2 FQGTGA. V lost 3 bases and J lost 9, with 14 bases in between. The CDR3 totals 13 residues. CDR3 nucleotide sequence: TGTGCCAGCAGCTTCTTCAGACAGGAAAAAGCTTTCTTT. Encoded protein: CASSFFRQEKAFF.

The V and J genes are TRBV9 and TRBJ2-7, with TRBD1 matching 9 bases. Germline V gene sequence: CDR1 SGDLS, CDR2 YYNGEE. The CDR3 totals 14 residues. The V segment lost 0 bases and the J segment 3 bases; nucleotides outside the gene matches: 1. The DNA for the CDR3 is TGTGCCAGCAGCGTAGCGACAGGGGGCTACGAGCAGTACTTC. Translation gives CASSVATGGYEQYF.

This sequence joins TRBV29-1 and TRBJ2-5; 10 bases map to TRBD2. The V gene end was trimmed by 4 bases and the J gene end by 4 bases; junction bases not matched to a gene: 6. This CDR3 is built from 14 residues. CDR1 is SQVTM, CDR2 ANQGSEA, per germline. This CDR3 is CSVGERGGRETQYF. CDR3 DNA sequence: TGCAGCGTTGGGGAGCGGGGGGGCCGAGAGACCCAGTACTTC.

The V call is TRBV5-1, the J call TRBJ1-1; TRBD1 might be the D (5 bases). Germline values: CDR1 SGHRS, CDR2 YFSETQ. The CDR3 covers 15 residues. V dropped 0 bases and J dropped 7 bases, with 16 bases sitting between them. CDR3 in amino acids: CASSLENGGTGEAFF. In nucleotides, the CDR3 is TGCGCCAGCAGCTTGGAAAACGGGGGAACGGGTGAAGCTTTCTTT.

The chain joins TRBV6-1 to TRBJ1-1; D perhaps matches TRBD1 (5 bases). V was pared by 2 bases and J by 1 base, with 8 bases between. The CDR3 covers 14 residues. Germline loops: CDR1 MNHNS, CDR2 SASEGT. CDR3 nucleotide sequence: TGTGCCAGCAGTGAATGGGGGGGGAACACTGAAGCTTTCTTT. Its protein is CASSEWGGNTEAFF.

The rearrangement joins TRBV24-1 to TRBJ1-5, with TRBD1 matching over 7 bases. The V gene's germline CDR1 is KGHDR and CDR2 SFDVKD. The CDR3 covers 15 residues. J lost 2 bases, V lost 2 bases, and 2 bases had no gene match. The CDR3 nucleotides are TGTGCCACCAGTGATTCAGGGGGTGGCAATCAGCCCCAGCATTTT. Translating it yields CATSDSGGGNQPQHF.